The present T cell receptor (beta chain) was sequenced within a study of cytomegalovirus exposure and HLA in healthy donors. Study findings and constraints: In a later analysis, HLA-associated TCR beta chains were more clonally expanded than equally common others. The listing of 150 or so TCR beta chains classed them as cytomegalovirus-associated.

Each of the donors was a healthy bone marrow donor. In regard to this clone: The antigen remains undetermined. An end of the junction differs from the germline gene, which may be a read error.

The PCR was carried out with 60 Vbeta primers and 13 Jbeta primers. Assay: immunoSEQ multiplex PCR; the TCRdb copy retains only in-frame clones and omits some. The table includes under 85,000 clones, roughly 70% detected once. Germline V gene sequence: CDR1 SSHAT, CDR2 FNYEAQ (reference sequence). This CDR3 is 17 amino acids long. The source of this sequence is a woman aged 30 to 39 in good health and CMV-seronegative. The sample consisted of PBMCs. The chain is built from TRBV7-7 and TRBJ2-3; 10 bases map to TRBD2. The CDR3 loop reads CASSLSWLAGGTDTQYF. CDR3 sequence (DNA): TGTGCTAGCAGCTTAAGTTGGCTAGCGGGGGGCACAGATACGCAGTATTTT.